These 22 T cell receptor beta chains were all obtained from the same sample, sequenced in a study of T cells in Graves' hyperthyroidism and ophthalmopathy. The TCR beta CDR3 regions underwent amplification using RNA transcripts as the source. TCR CDR3 regions were first amplified by RT-PCR with HTBI primers. Via MiXCR, TCRdb re-called the multiplex PCR reads, giving one row per CDR3 protein. Among approximately 370,000 distinct CDR3 sequences listed, 15% to 20% were seen once. Sequencing was performed on blood. The receptors were sampled from a woman in her twenties or thirties with Graves' hyperthyroidism that later progressed to Graves' ophthalmopathy.

This clonotype was recorded many times. The V and J genes are TRBV30 and TRBJ2-2, with D uncertain. The V and J ends lost 3 bases and 9 bases respectively, with 11 bases between them. CDR3 length: 12 residues. CDR1 is GTSNPN, CDR2 SVGIG, per germline (reference sequence). CDR3 sequence reads: CAWRSGIRELFF. Written as DNA, the CDR3 is TGTGCCTGGAGAAGTGGGATTAGGGAGCTGTTTTTT.

The chain employs TRBV19 and TRBJ2-1; TRBD2 agrees at 8 bases. After removal of 7 bases from V and 9 bases from J, the junction contained 14 bases not matched to a gene. The germline CDR1 and CDR2 sequences are LNHDA and SQIVND (reference sequence). This CDR3 has 15 amino acids. CDR3 sequence: CASMTLSGGGLEQFF. For the CDR3, the DNA is TGTGCCAGTATGACATTATCTGGCGGGGGGCTTGAGCAGTTCTTC.

This chain uses TRBV5-1 with TRBJ2-2; no firm D call. This CDR3 has 12 amino acids. Germline V lookup: CDR1 SGHRS, CDR2 YFSETQ. V lost 1 base to trimming and J lost 7 bases, with 5 bases between them. The CDR3 region is CASSLNGGELFF. Here the CDR3 DNA reads TGCGCCAGCAGCTTGAATGGCGGGGAGCTGTTTTTT. The entire variable domain, with the rest obtained from reference TRBV5-1 and TRBJ2-2, is as follows: KAGVTQTPRYLIKTRGQQVTLSCSPISGHRSVSWYQQTPGQGLQFLFEYFSETQRNKGNFPGRFSGRQFSNSRSEMNVSTLELGDSALYLCASSLNGGELFFGEGSRLTVL.

This clonotype was seen ten or more times. V usage is TRBV6-2 or TRBV6-3 and J usage is TRBJ2-1; 7 bases agree with TRBD1. In germline, CDR1 is MNHEY, CDR2 SVGEGT. The CDR3 contains 15 residues. J was trimmed by 8 bases and V by 5 bases; bases with no gene match: 12. Here the CDR3 DNA reads TGTGCCAGCAGTGACAGACAGGGCGGTGGCGATGAGCAGTTCTTC. It encodes CASSDRQGGGDEQFF.

This clonotype was counted many times. The chain recombines TRBV12-5 with TRBJ1-1, with 8 nucleotides matching TRBD1. Germline loops: CDR1 LGHNT, CDR2 FRNRAP. The CDR3 spans 16 residues. Trimming took 2 bases from V and 0 from J; bases not matched to a gene: 5. The chain's CDR3 is CASGLNAGGMNTEAFF. The DNA of the CDR3 is TGTGCTAGTGGTTTGAACGCAGGGGGCATGAACACTGAAGCTTTCTTT.

This clonotype was picked up many times. This chain uses TRBV3-1 with TRBJ1-2, with D unclear. Germline values: CDR1 LGHDT, CDR2 YNNKEL (reference sequence). V lost 2 bases, J lost 8 bases, and 12 bases lay in between. The CDR3 is 13 residues long. CDR3 region: CASSQFRFGGYTF. Here the CDR3 DNA reads TGTGCCAGCAGCCAATTTAGGTTTGGCGGCTACACCTTC.

Comments on this clonotype: The junction shows a germline mismatch at one end, possibly a read error. This chain uses TRBV4-2 with TRBJ2-1; a weak D match, TRBD2 (6 bases). Germline assignment: CDR1 LGHNA and CDR2 YNFKEQ. This CDR3 is 12 amino acids long. The CDR3 sequence: CASSQESGGMVF. The CDR3 DNA sequence: TGTGCCAGCAGCCAAGAGTCCGGCGGGATGGTCTTC.

This clonotype has at least ten counts. This chain connects TRBV27 to TRBJ1-1; a possible D gene is TRBD1 (6 bases). Trimming took off 3 bases at V and 5 bases at J, with 10 bases between the two ends. The CDR3 sequence is 13 residues long. Germline lookup yields CDR1 MNHEY and CDR2 SMNVEV (reference sequence). CDR3 DNA sequence: TGTGCCAGCAGTTTGGGGGGCTGGACTGAAGCTTTCTTT. Its translation: CASSLGGWTEAFF.

The V call is TRBV6-1, the J call TRBJ2-1; possible D gene TRBD1, 6 bases. CDR3 length: 15 residues. Trimming left V 2 bases short and J 4 bases short, with 12 bases between. The germline V gene encodes CDR1 MNHNS and CDR2 SASEGT. This CDR3 reads CASSEYTGIYNEQFF. The DNA for the CDR3 is TGTGCCAGCAGTGAATATACAGGGATTTACAATGAGCAGTTCTTC.

This clonotype was seen ten or more times. The J gene is TRBJ2-3, the V gene TRBV5-1, with 7 bases identical to TRBD1. Germline V lookup: CDR1 SGHRS, CDR2 YFSETQ. With 3 bases clipped from V and 6 bases from J, the junction kept 4 bases outside the gene matches. There are 13 residues in the CDR3. The CDR3 here is CASSSTGFDTQYF. The CDR3 nucleotides read TGCGCCAGCAGCTCGACAGGGTTCGATACGCAGTATTTT.

The table lists this clonotype with a few counts. V usage is TRBV20-1 and J usage is TRBJ2-7, with D maybe TRBD2 (6 bases). V lost 5 bases and J 1 base, leaving 18 bases between the germline ends. CDR3 length: 15 residues. The V gene's germline CDR1 is DFQATT and CDR2 SNEGSKA (reference sequence). In nucleotides, the CDR3 is TGCAGTGCTCGGCGGGACTGTCCGGGGTCCTACGAGCAGTACTTC. Translating it yields CSARRDCPGSYEQYF.

The chain couples TRBV28 to TRBJ2-7, with D possibly TRBD2 on 6 matching bases. This CDR3 has 15 amino acids. V lost 4 bases to trimming and J lost 2 bases, with 15 bases between them. Germline values: CDR1 MDHEN, CDR2 SYDVKM. The CDR3 spells CASSSLTGLAYEQYF. The DNA for the CDR3 is TGTGCCAGCAGTTCCTTGACGGGACTCGCCTACGAGCAGTACTTC.

J is TRBJ1-6 and V is TRBV5-1; 8 bases are a match to TRBD1. There are 15 residues in the CDR3. The germline V gene encodes CDR1 SGHRS and CDR2 YFSETQ. The junction had 5 bases not matched to a gene; V was cut back by 2 bases and J by 7 bases. For the CDR3, the DNA is TGCGCCAGCAGCTTACTGGACAGGGAGAATTCACCCCTCCACTTT. Translating it yields CASSLLDRENSPLHF.

This clonotype was counted many times. This chain uses TRBV4-2 with TRBJ2-7, with D maybe TRBD2 (6 bases). The CDR3 has 15 amino acids. Trimming removed 4 bases at V and 0 bases at J, with 13 bases between. The germline gives CDR1 LGHNA, CDR2 YNFKEQ. This CDR3 is CASSPTEGNSYEQYF. The CDR3 bases are TGTGCCAGCAGCCCCACGGAGGGAAACTCCTACGAGCAGTACTTC.

This clonotype was counted ten times or more. The chain recombines TRBV5-6 with TRBJ1-2, with TRBD1 identical over 11 bases. Looked up from germline, CDR1 is SGHDT and CDR2 is YYEEEE. V dropped 4 bases and J dropped 7; count of bases not matched to a gene: 6. The length of the CDR3 is 14 residues. DNA of the CDR3: TGTGCCAGCAGCCCCGGGACAGGGGGGCCTGGCTACACCTTC. Residues: CASSPGTGGPGYTF. Based on the CDR3 plus reference TRBV5-6 and TRBJ1-2, the full variable domain is DAGVTQSPTHLIKTRGQQVTLRCSPKSGHDTVSWYQQALGQGPQFIFQYYEEEERQRGNFPDRFSGHQFPNYSSELNVNALLLGDSALYLCASSPGTGGPGYTFGSGTRLTVV.

The table lists this clonotype with many counts. V usage is TRBV5-1 and J usage is TRBJ1-6; TRBD1 agrees at 8 bases. This CDR3 contains 14 residues. Germline lookup yields CDR1 SGHRS and CDR2 YFSETQ. The J segment lost 5 bases and the V segment lost 4 bases, leaving 2 bases of the junction unmatched. The CDR3 coding sequence is TGCGCCAGCAGCACGGGACAGGATAATTCACCCCTCCACTTT. This sequence encodes CASSTGQDNSPLHF.

This clonotype was seen at least ten times. V and J are TRBV15 and TRBJ1-3; D is possibly TRBD1 (6 bases). The germline gives CDR1 LNHNV, CDR2 YYDKDF (reference sequence). The V end lost 5 bases, the J end lost 0 bases, and 17 bases lay between the germline ends. The CDR3 runs 17 residues. CDR3 in DNA: TGTGCCACCAGCCCTCTGAGGGGGGTGAGCTCTGGAAACACCATATATTTT. Protein sequence: CATSPLRGVSSGNTIYF.

In this sample, this clonotype turned up many times. The chain carries TRBV27 and TRBJ2-2; 11 positions agree with TRBD2. CDR1 MNHEY and CDR2 SMNVEV come from the germline V gene (reference sequence). V was clipped by 3 bases and J by 4 bases; unmatched bases: 4. The CDR3 runs to 16 residues. The CDR3 here is CASSLLAGGLTGELFF. In nucleotides, the CDR3 is TGTGCCAGCAGTTTGCTAGCGGGAGGTCTCACCGGGGAGCTGTTTTTT.

This clonotype was seen a single time. The J gene is TRBJ2-3, the V gene TRBV5-1, with TRBD2 as a possible D gene (6 bases). The CDR3 length is 17 residues. The V and J ends lost 0 bases and 4 bases respectively, with 18 bases between them. Germline values: CDR1 SGHRS, CDR2 YFSETQ. The CDR3 bases are TGCGCCAGCAGCTTGGCGGTAACTAGCATGGGCGCAGATACGCAGTATTTT. Translation gives CASSLAVTSMGADTQYF.

This clonotype was seen more than once but under ten times. The genes are TRBV9 and TRBJ2-4; possible D gene TRBD1, 6 bases. CDR1 and CDR2 from the germline V gene are SGDLS and YYNGEE. This CDR3 is built from 16 residues. The V gene lost 0 bases and the J gene lost 6 bases, with 16 bases spanning the gap. The CDR3: CASSVALGQGRNIQYF. In DNA, the CDR3 is TGTGCCAGCAGCGTAGCTTTAGGGCAGGGGAGAAACATTCAGTACTTC.

This clonotype came up many times. This chain joins TRBV5-1 and TRBJ2-2, with 12 bases matching TRBD2. The CDR3 has 19 amino acids. CDR1 and CDR2 from the germline V gene are SGHRS and YFSETQ. Unmatched junction bases numbered 8, after V lost 0 bases and J lost 2 bases. CDR3 sequence: CASSLAPGLAGPNTGELFF. CDR3 bases: TGCGCCAGCAGCTTGGCCCCGGGACTAGCGGGCCCCAACACCGGGGAGCTGTTTTTT. Full variable domain (remainder filled in from reference TRBV5-1 and TRBJ2-2): KAGVTQTPRYLIKTRGQQVTLSCSPISGHRSVSWYQQTPGQGLQFLFEYFSETQRNKGNFPGRFSGRQFSNSRSEMNVSTLELGDSALYLCASSLAPGLAGPNTGELFFGEGSRLTVL.

The table lists this clonotype with many counts. The chain employs TRBV6-1 and TRBJ1-2, with 12 nucleotides matching TRBD1. The CDR3 sequence is 16 residues long. CDR1 is MNHNS and CDR2 is SASEGT in the germline V gene. V lost 5 bases, J lost 5 bases, and 9 bases stayed unmatched. The CDR3 nucleotides read TGTGCCAGCAGTCCCGGGACAGGGGGCGCCGGTTATGGCTACACCTTC. Translation: CASSPGTGGAGYGYTF.